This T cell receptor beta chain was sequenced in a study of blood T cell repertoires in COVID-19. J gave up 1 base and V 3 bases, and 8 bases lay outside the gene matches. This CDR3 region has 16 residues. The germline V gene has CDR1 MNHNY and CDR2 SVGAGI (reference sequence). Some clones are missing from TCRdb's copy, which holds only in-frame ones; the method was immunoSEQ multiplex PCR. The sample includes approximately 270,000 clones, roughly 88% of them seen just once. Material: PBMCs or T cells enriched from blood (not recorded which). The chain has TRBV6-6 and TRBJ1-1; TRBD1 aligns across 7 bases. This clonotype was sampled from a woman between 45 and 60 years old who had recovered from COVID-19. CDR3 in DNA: TGTGCCAGCAGTTATCTCAGGGGGGACAGGAACACTGAAGCTTTCTTT. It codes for CASSYLRGDRNTEAFF.